This T cell receptor (beta chain) was captured by sequencing in a study of blood T cell repertoires in COVID-19. The overall study: The analysed material was cDNA or gDNA that came from T cells, B-cell-depleted T cells, or PBMCs.

CDR3 length: 14 amino acids. Germline V gene data show CDR1 as MDHEN and CDR2 as SYDVKM. Losses at the gene ends were 3 bases for V and 5 bases for J; bases not matched to a gene: 3. Original handling: Scientists estimated how many nucleated cells there were by amplifying reference gene primers. Profiling relied on immunoSEQ multiplex PCR, and the TCRdb table lists in-frame clones only, not all of them. V, J and clone size were drawn from that table, and D and trimming were deduced from the DNA. The sample contains about 150,000 clones, about 90% of which appear only once. Sequencing was carried out using peripheral blood. The chain joins TRBV28 to TRBJ1-2; 10 bases are a match to TRBD1. This TCR derives from a man between 50 and 59 years old with acute or convalescent COVID-19. The CDR3 here is CASSLTGGMYGYTF. The CDR3 coding sequence is TGTGCCAGCAGTTTGACAGGGGGCATGTATGGCTACACCTTC.